The 27 T cell receptor beta chains listed next were all sequenced from one sample in a study of shared clonotypes between healthy human individuals. Here immunoSEQ multiplex PCR was the method, and the copy in TCRdb shows in-frame clones only, minus some. Of 1 million to 1.3 million clones listed, around three quarters are singletons. Input material: memory CD4+ T cells from PBMCs. Subset of the sample: CD45RA-negative fraction. The receptors originated from a man between 18 and 29 years old in good health. Some clones in this sample may be carry-over from other donors' samples.

About this clone: The sample carries other DNA sequences with the same CDR3. The chain recombines TRBV10-3 with TRBJ2-3; unclear D gene. This CDR3 comprises 11 residues. Trimming took 8 bases from V and 4 from J, leaving 7 bases between them. Germline CDR1 is ENHRY and CDR2 is SYGVKD. CDR3 loop: CAISRSDTQYF. CDR3 DNA sequence: TGTGCCATCTCGAGGTCAGATACGCAGTATTTT.

This clone was detected a few times. The chain employs TRBV5-4 and TRBJ2-3; weak D call: TRBD1 (5 bases). CDR1 and CDR2 (germline): SGHNT, YYREEE (reference sequence). The germline V and J ends were trimmed by 4 bases and 2 bases, with 26 bases remaining between them. The CDR3 extends over 19 amino acids. The CDR3 DNA follows: TGTGCCAGCAGCCAGACGACAGACACTCCAAAGTACGACACAGATACGCAGTATTTT. This sequence encodes CASSQTTDTPKYDTDTQYF.

The rearrangement links TRBV7-9 to TRBJ1-1; no firm D call. The V end lost 1 base, the J end lost 2 bases, and 8 bases lay between the germline ends. Germline V gene sequence: CDR1 SEHNR, CDR2 FQNEAQ (reference sequence). The CDR3 sequence is 14 residues long. The CDR3 region has the DNA TGTGCCAGCAGCTTAGTGGCACCCAACACTGAAGCTTTCTTT. This sequence encodes CASSLVAPNTEAFF.

The chain employs TRBV28 and TRBJ1-4; 9 positions agree with TRBD1. Trimming removed 6 bases from V and 6 bases from J; junction bases left unmatched: 5. The CDR3 spans 14 residues. Germline V CDR1 and CDR2: MDHEN, SYDVKM. Written as DNA, the CDR3 is TGTGCCAGCAGCACCAGACAGGGGGATGAAAAACTGTTTTTT. Residues: CASSTRQGDEKLFF.

The genes are TRBV10-3 and TRBJ1-5; D might be TRBD1 (6 bases). V dropped 6 bases and J dropped 4 bases, with 13 bases sitting between them. The CDR3 is 14 residues long. CDR1 and CDR2 (germline): ENHRY, SYGVKD. The CDR3 is CAIRSSGENQPQHF. In DNA form, the CDR3 reads TGTGCCATCAGGAGTTCAGGGGAGAATCAGCCCCAGCATTTT.

This clone was seen once. The chain couples TRBV10-3 to TRBJ1-2, with D hard to call. CDR3 length equals 17 residues. Germline assignment: CDR1 ENHRY and CDR2 SYGVKD. Trimming removed 2 bases from V and 0 bases from J, with 16 bases in between. The CDR3 region has the DNA TGTGCCATCAGTGAGCGTCAGGCGACCTCCTCTAACTATGGCTACACCTTC. Translation gives CAISERQATSSNYGYTF.

This clone was seen only a few times. The chain is built from TRBV29-1 and TRBJ1-1; D is unclear. CDR3 size: 10 residues. Germline V CDR1 and CDR2: SQVTM, ANQGSEA. Trimming removed 8 bases from V and 2 bases from J, with 6 bases in between. CDR3 bases: TGCAGCCTTAGTAACACTGAAGCTTTCTTT. It specifies CSLSNTEAFF. Complete variable domain (other parts from reference TRBV29-1 and TRBJ1-1): SAVISQKPSRDICQRGTSLTIQCQVDSQVTMMFWYRQQPGQSLTLIATANQGSEATYESGFVIDKFPISRPNLTFSTLTVSNMSPEDSSIYLCSLSNTEAFFGQGTRLTVV.

This chain links TRBV7-3 with TRBJ1-2, with 10 bases matching TRBD1. The CDR3 covers 14 residues. After removal of 2 bases from V and 9 bases from J, the junction contained 6 bases not matched to a gene. The germline V gene encodes CDR1 SGHTA and CDR2 FQGTGA. The DNA for the CDR3 is TGTGCCAGCAGCTTAGTAGGACAGGGGGGTAGCTACACCTTC. Protein product: CASSLVGQGGSYTF.

The chain is built from TRBV29-1 and TRBJ2-3; TRBD1 aligns across 8 bases. This CDR3 has 13 amino acids. Germline assignment: CDR1 SQVTM and CDR2 ANQGSEA. J gave up 4 bases and V 8 bases, and 8 bases lay outside the gene matches. CDR3 nucleotide sequence: TGCAGCCTTGCACAGGGGGTTGCAGATACGCAGTATTTT. It is translated as CSLAQGVADTQYF.

The chain joins TRBV5-1 to TRBJ2-5; D might be TRBD2 (6 bases). The CDR3 spans 14 residues. V was cut by 0 bases and J by 7 bases, with 13 bases left in between. The V gene's germline CDR1 is SGHRS and CDR2 YFSETQ. CDR3 protein: CASSLDGRWGTQYF. The CDR3 bases are TGCGCCAGCAGCTTGGACGGGAGATGGGGGACCCAGTACTTC. Filled out from reference TRBV5-1 and TRBJ2-5, the complete variable domain reads KAGVTQTPRYLIKTRGQQVTLSCSPISGHRSVSWYQQTPGQGLQFLFEYFSETQRNKGNFPGRFSGRQFSNSRSEMNVSTLELGDSALYLCASSLDGRWGTQYFGPGTRLLVL.

The gene calls are TRBV6-5 and TRBJ1-2; D remains ambiguous. The CDR3 length is 15 residues. V was shortened by 6 bases and J by 4 bases, with 18 bases between the two germline ends. CDR1 and CDR2 from the germline V gene are MNHEY and SVGAGI. CDR3 nucleotide sequence: TGTGCCAGCAGCTCGACCGGGAGGCTGATCTATGGCTACACCTTC. Translated, it gives CASSSTGRLIYGYTF.

A word on this clone: Other DNA sequences from this sample encode an identical CDR3 as well. The V call is TRBV20-1, the J call TRBJ2-7; D not certain. The V end was cut by 6 bases, the J end by 0 bases, with 6 bases between. The CDR3 sequence is 11 residues long. Germline V CDR1 and CDR2: DFQATT, SNEGSKA (reference sequence). DNA for the CDR3: TGCAGTGCGAGGAGCTCCTACGAGCAGTACTTC. Its protein is CSARSSYEQYF.

This rearrangement joins TRBV6-4 to TRBJ2-1, with TRBD1 matching over 7 bases. V lost 5 bases, J lost 10 bases, and 8 bases stayed unmatched. This CDR3 comprises 13 residues. Germline-derived CDR1 and CDR2 are MRHNA and SNTAGT. The chain's CDR3 is CASSSYRGGEQFF. The CDR3 DNA reads TGTGCCAGCAGTTCATACAGGGGCGGCGAGCAGTTCTTC.

In this sample, this clone turned up a few times. The chain couples TRBV18 to TRBJ1-1, with TRBD1 matching over 9 bases. This CDR3 contains 12 residues. The V and J ends lost 1 base and 12 bases, in that order; junction bases with no gene match: 3. Per the germline V gene, CDR1 is KGHSH and CDR2 is LQKENI. The CDR3 loop reads CASSPRDRGTFF. CDR3 DNA: TGTGCCAGCTCACCACGAGACAGGGGGACTTTCTTT.

The chain carries TRBV5-4 and TRBJ2-2; D perhaps matches TRBD2 (5 bases). V shed 0 bases and J shed 6 bases, with 9 bases lying between them. Germline-derived CDR1 and CDR2 are SGHNT and YYREEE (reference sequence). CDR3 length: 14 amino acids. DNA for the CDR3: TGTGCCAGCAGCTTGGAGCTCGGGGCCGGGGAGCTGTTTTTT. Translating it yields CASSLELGAGELFF.

The chain uses TRBV19 and TRBJ2-7; TRBD2 is a possible D gene (5 bases). Trimming pared 6 bases from V and 2 bases from J, leaving 14 bases between. Germline assignment: CDR1 LNHDA and CDR2 SQIVND (reference sequence). This CDR3 comprises 14 residues. Here the CDR3 reads CASSPRGSAYEQYF. CDR3 DNA sequence: TGTGCCAGTAGCCCCCGAGGGAGCGCCTACGAGCAGTACTTC.

This clone came up a few times. The chain carries TRBV6-5 and TRBJ2-3; D may correspond to TRBD1 or TRBD2 (5 bases each). Between the trimmed V and J ends, which lost 2 bases and 1 base, there was a span of 10 bases. Germline V gives CDR1 MNHEY, CDR2 SVGAGI. The CDR3 is 15 amino acids. CDR3 bases: TGTGCCAGCAGTTACGGGCAGGGAGGCACAGATACGCAGTATTTT. It encodes CASSYGQGGTDTQYF.

Concerning this clone itself: The sample has other DNA sequences that encode this CDR3 too. The rearrangement links TRBV5-1 to TRBJ2-7, with a possible D match to TRBD1 (5 bases). Trimming pared 2 bases from V and 2 bases from J, leaving 11 bases between. The CDR3 length is 14 residues. Germline CDR1 SGHRS, CDR2 YFSETQ. This CDR3 reads CASSLYPGTYEQYF. Written as DNA, the CDR3 is TGCGCCAGCAGCTTATACCCAGGGACCTACGAGCAGTACTTC.

This chain uses TRBV7-8 with TRBJ1-2; no clear D gene. V lost 3 bases and J 11 bases, leaving 13 bases between the germline ends. The CDR3 loop spans 12 amino acids. Looked up from germline, CDR1 is SGHVS and CDR2 is FQNEAQ. The chain's CDR3 is CASSFNQDKYTF. The CDR3 DNA reads as TGTGCCAGCAGCTTCAATCAGGATAAATACACCTTC.

This clone occurred once. This chain connects TRBV29-1 to TRBJ1-1; the D gene is possibly TRBD1 (5 bases). V dropped 4 bases and J dropped 4 bases, with 13 bases sitting between them. Germline V gene data show CDR1 as SQVTM and CDR2 as ANQGSEA. This CDR3 is built from 13 residues. The CDR3 here is CSVGSQGGTEAFF. The CDR3 nucleotides read TGCAGCGTTGGTTCTCAGGGCGGCACTGAAGCTTTCTTT.

The gene calls are TRBV7-9 and TRBJ1-5; D not resolved. V gave up 2 bases and J gave up 16 bases, with 18 bases separating them. Looked up from germline, CDR1 is SEHNR and CDR2 is FQNEAQ (reference sequence). The CDR3 is 13 residues long. The CDR3 loop reads CASSLLSGGVLHF. The CDR3 DNA sequence: TGTGCCAGCAGCTTACTTTCGGGTGGGGTTCTACATTTT.

Concerning this clone: A far more abundant clone sits one base away, making this likely a read error. The rearrangement joins TRBV19 to TRBJ2-7; D gene unclear. The CDR3 length is 13 residues. The V and J ends lost 3 bases and 3 bases respectively, with 9 bases between them. The V gene's germline CDR1 is LNHDA and CDR2 SQIVND (reference sequence). The CDR3 protein is CASSIEYHYEQYF. CDR3 in DNA: TGTGCCAGTAGTATCGAGTACCACTACGAGCAGTACTTC.

The CDR3 coding sequence is TGTGCCAGCAGCTTAACAGGGGGCCGGACCGGGGAGCTGTTTTTT. Translation: CASSLTGGRTGELFF. The chain has TRBV11-2 and TRBJ2-2, with 9 bases matching TRBD1. There are 15 residues in the CDR3. The germline gives CDR1 SGHAT, CDR2 FQNNGV. J was trimmed by 5 bases and V by 2 bases; bases with no gene match: 3.

The rearrangement joins TRBV6-5 to TRBJ2-5; D is unclear. The length of the CDR3 is 14 residues. V was pared by 5 bases and J by 5 bases, with 15 bases between. CDR1 is MNHEY and CDR2 is SVGAGI in the germline V gene. The CDR3 nucleotides are TGTGCCAGCAGTCTCCAAAATAGTGACGAGACCCAGTACTTC. It specifies CASSLQNSDETQYF.

The chain recombines TRBV7-6 with TRBJ2-7; TRBD1 aligns across 9 bases. Germline V lookup: CDR1 SGHVS, CDR2 FNYEAQ. This CDR3 region has 16 residues. The V and J ends lost 4 bases and 5 bases, in that order; junction bases with no gene match: 12. The CDR3 spells CASSSSLGDREHEQYF. CDR3 sequence (DNA): TGTGCCAGCAGCTCCAGCCTGGGGGACAGGGAACACGAGCAGTACTTC. Complete variable domain (other parts from reference TRBV7-6 and TRBJ2-7): GAGVSQSPRYKVTKRGQDVALRCDPISGHVSLYWYRQALGQGPEFLTYFNYEAQQDKSGLPNDRFSAERPEGSISTLTIQRTEQRDSAMYRCASSSSLGDREHEQYFGPGTRLTVT.

This clone was observed a few times. The gene calls are TRBV5-1 and TRBJ1-2; no firm D call. CDR3 length: 14 residues. V was pared by 5 bases and J by 4 bases, with 15 bases between. Germline V gene data show CDR1 as SGHRS and CDR2 as YFSETQ. The CDR3 coding sequence is TGCGCCAGCAGTTTCGCGGGGTATGCCTATGGCTACACCTTC. This encodes CASSFAGYAYGYTF.

This chain connects TRBV7-2 to TRBJ2-3; 9 bases agree with TRBD2. The germline V gene encodes CDR1 SGHTA and CDR2 FQGNSA. The CDR3 runs to 18 residues. V was pared by 1 base and J by 0 bases, with 8 bases of the junction left unmatched. The DNA of the CDR3 is TGTGCCAGCAGCTTAGTACGGATAGCGGGAGAGAGCACAGATACGCAGTATTTT. This codes for CASSLVRIAGESTDTQYF.